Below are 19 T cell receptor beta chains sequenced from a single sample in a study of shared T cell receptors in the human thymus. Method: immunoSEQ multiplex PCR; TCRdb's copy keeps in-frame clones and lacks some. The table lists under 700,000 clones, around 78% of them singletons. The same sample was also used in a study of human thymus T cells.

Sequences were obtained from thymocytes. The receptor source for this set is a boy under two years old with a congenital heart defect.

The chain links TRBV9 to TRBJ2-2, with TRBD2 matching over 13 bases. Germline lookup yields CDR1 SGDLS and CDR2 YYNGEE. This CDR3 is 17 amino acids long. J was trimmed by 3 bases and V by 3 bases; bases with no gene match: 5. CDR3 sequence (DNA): TGTGCCAGCAGCGCGGGGACTAGCGGGGAACACACCGGGGAGCTGTTTTTT. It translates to CASSAGTSGEHTGELFF.

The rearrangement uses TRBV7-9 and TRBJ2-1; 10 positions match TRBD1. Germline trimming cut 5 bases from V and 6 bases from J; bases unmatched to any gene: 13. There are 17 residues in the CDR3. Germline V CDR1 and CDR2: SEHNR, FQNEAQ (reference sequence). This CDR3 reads CASSPDRGLWDVNEQFF. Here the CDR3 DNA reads TGTGCCAGCAGCCCTGACAGGGGGCTTTGGGACGTCAATGAGCAGTTCTTC.

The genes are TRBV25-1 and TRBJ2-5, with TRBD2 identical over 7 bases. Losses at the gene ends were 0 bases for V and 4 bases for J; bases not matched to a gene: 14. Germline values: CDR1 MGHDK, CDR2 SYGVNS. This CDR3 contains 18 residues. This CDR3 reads CASSEYKGWEGRGETQYF. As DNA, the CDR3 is TGTGCCAGCAGTGAATATAAGGGGTGGGAGGGCCGGGGAGAGACCCAGTACTTC.

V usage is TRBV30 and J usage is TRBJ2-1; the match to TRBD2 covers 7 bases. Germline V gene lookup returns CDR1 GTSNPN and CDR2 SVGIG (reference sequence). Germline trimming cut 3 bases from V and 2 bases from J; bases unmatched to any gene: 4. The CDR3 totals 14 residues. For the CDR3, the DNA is TGTGCCTGGAGGGCGGGAGACCCCTACAATGAGCAGTTCTTC. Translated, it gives CAWRAGDPYNEQFF.

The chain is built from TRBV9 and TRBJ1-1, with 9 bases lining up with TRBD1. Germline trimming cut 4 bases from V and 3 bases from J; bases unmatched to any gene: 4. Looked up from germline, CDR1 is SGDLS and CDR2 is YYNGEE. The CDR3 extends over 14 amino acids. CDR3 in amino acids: CASSPRDRDTEAFF. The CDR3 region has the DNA TGTGCCAGCAGCCCCCGGGACAGGGACACTGAAGCTTTCTTT.

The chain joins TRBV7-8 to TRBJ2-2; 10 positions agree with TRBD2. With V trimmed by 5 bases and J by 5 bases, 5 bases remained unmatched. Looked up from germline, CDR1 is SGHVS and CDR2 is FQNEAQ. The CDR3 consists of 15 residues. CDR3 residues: CASSRTSGRTGELFF. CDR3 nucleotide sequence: TGTGCCAGCAGCCGGACTAGCGGACGAACCGGGGAGCTGTTTTTT.

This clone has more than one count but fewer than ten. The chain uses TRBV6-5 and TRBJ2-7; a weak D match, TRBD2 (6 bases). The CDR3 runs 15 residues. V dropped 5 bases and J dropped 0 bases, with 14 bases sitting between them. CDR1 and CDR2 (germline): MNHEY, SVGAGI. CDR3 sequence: CASSRLGGYSYEQYF. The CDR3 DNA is TGTGCCAGCAGTCGACTGGGGGGTTACTCCTACGAGCAGTACTTC.

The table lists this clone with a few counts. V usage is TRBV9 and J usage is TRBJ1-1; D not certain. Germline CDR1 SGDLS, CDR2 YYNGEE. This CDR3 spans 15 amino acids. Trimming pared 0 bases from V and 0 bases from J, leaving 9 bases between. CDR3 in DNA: TGTGCCAGCAGCGTAGGCGGTCGTTTGAACACTGAAGCTTTCTTT. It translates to CASSVGGRLNTEAFF.

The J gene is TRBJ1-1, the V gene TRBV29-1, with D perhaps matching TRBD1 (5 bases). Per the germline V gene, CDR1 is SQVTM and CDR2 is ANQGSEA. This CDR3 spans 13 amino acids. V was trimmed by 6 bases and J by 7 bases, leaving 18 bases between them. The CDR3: CSVAGAYRFEAFF. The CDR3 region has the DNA TGCAGCGTAGCTGGGGCCTACAGATTTGAAGCTTTCTTT. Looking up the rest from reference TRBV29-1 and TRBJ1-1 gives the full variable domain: SAVISQKPSRDICQRGTSLTIQCQVDSQVTMMFWYRQQPGQSLTLIATANQGSEATYESGFVIDKFPISRPNLTFSTLTVSNMSPEDSSIYLCSVAGAYRFEAFFGQGTRLTVV.

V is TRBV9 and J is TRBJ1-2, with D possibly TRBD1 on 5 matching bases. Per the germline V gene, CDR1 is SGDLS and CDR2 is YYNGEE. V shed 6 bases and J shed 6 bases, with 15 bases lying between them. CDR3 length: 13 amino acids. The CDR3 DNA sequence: TGTGCCAGCACCTCCCAGGGTACTCATGGCTACACCTTC. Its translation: CASTSQGTHGYTF.

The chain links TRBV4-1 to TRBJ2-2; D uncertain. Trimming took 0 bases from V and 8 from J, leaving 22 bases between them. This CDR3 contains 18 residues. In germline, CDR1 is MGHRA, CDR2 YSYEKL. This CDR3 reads CASSQEVLTSRPSGELFF. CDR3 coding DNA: TGCGCCAGCAGCCAAGAAGTTTTGACAAGTCGTCCTTCGGGGGAGCTGTTTTTT.

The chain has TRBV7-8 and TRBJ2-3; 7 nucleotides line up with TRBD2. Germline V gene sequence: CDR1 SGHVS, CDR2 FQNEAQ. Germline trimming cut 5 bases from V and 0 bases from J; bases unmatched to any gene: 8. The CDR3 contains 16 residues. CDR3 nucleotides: TGTGCCAGCAGCGGGGCGGGACTACCTAGCACAGATACGCAGTATTTT. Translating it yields CASSGAGLPSTDTQYF.

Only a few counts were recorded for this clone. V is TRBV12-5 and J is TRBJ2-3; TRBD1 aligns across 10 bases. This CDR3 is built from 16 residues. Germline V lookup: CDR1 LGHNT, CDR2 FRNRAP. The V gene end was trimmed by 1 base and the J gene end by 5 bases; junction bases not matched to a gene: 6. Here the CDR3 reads CASGLETGGRGDTQYF. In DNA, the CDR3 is TGTGCTAGTGGTTTGGAGACAGGGGGCAGGGGAGATACGCAGTATTTT.

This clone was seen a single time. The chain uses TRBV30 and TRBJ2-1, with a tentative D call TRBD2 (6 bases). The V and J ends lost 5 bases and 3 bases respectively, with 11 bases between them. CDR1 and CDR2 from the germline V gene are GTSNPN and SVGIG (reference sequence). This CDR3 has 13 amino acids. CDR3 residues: CAWGGSRYNEQFF. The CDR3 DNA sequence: TGTGCCTGGGGGGGGTCACGCTACAATGAGCAGTTCTTC.

The CDR3 spells CASSLLAPDRINTEAFF. DNA of the CDR3: TGTGCCAGCAGTTTATTAGCCCCGGACAGGATCAACACTGAAGCTTTCTTT. The chain links TRBV27 to TRBJ1-1, with 7 bases aligning to TRBD1. Per germline, CDR1 MNHEY and CDR2 SMNVEV (reference sequence). The CDR3 contains 17 residues. Trimming removed 1 base from V and 2 bases from J; junction bases left unmatched: 10.

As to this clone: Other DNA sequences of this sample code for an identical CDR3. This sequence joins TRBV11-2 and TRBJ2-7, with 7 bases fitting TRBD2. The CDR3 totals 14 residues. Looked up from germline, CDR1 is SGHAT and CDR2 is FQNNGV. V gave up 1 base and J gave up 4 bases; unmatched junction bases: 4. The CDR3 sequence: CASSLAGGLYEQYF. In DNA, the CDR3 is TGTGCCAGCAGCTTAGCGGGGGGACTGTACGAGCAGTACTTC. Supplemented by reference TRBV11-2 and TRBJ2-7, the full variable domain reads EAGVAQSPRYKIIEKRQSVAFWCNPISGHATLYWYQQILGQGPKLLIQFQNNGVVDDSQLPKDRFSAERLKGVDSTLKIQPAKLEDSAVYLCASSLAGGLYEQYFGPGTRLTVT.

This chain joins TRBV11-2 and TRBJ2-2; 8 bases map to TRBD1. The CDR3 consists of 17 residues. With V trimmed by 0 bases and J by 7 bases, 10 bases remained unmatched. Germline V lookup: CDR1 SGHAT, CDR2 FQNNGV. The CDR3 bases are TGTGCCAGCAGCTTAGATCGCAGGGGGCGCATTCTCGGGGAGCTGTTTTTT. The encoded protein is CASSLDRRGRILGELFF.

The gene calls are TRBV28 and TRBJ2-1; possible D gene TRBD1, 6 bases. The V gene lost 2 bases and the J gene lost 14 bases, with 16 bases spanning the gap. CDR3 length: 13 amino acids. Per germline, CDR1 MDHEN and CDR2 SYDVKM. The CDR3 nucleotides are TGTGCCAGCAGTTTAGGCGGACAGCTGGGGAAGTTCTTC. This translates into CASSLGGQLGKFF.

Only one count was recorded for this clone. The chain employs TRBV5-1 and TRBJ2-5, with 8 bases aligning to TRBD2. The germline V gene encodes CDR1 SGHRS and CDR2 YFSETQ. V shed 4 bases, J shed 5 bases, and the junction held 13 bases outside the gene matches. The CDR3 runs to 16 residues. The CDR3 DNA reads TGCGCCAGCAGCCTGCTCCGCGGGGGGAAGGGGGAGACCCAGTACTTC. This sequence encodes CASSLLRGGKGETQYF.